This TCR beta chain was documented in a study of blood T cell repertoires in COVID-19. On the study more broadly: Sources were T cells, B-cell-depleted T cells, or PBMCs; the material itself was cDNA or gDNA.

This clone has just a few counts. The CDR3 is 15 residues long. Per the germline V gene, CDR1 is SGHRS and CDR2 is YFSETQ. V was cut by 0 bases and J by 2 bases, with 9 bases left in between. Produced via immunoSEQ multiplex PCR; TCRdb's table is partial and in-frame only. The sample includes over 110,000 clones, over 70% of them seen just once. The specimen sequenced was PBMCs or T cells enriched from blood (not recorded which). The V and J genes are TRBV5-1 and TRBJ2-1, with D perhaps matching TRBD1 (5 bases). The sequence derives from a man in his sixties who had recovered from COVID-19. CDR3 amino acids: CASSLDRPPYNEQFF. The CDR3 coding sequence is TGCGCCAGCAGCTTGGACAGGCCACCCTACAATGAGCAGTTCTTC.